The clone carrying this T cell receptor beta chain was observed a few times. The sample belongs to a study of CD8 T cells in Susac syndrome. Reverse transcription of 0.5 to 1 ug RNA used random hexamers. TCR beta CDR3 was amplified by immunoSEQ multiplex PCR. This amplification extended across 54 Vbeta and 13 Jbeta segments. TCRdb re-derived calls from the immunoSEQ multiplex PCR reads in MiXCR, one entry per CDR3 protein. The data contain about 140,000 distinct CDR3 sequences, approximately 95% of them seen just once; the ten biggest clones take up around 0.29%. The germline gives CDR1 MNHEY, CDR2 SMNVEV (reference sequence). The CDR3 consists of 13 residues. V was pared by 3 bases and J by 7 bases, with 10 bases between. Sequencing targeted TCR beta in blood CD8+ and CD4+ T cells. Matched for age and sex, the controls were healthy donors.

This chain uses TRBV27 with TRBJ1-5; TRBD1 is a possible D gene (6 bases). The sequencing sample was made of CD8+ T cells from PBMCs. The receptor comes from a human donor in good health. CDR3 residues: CASSLGGGQPQHF. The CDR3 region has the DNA TGTGCCAGCAGTTTGGGGGGCGGGCAGCCCCAGCATTTT.